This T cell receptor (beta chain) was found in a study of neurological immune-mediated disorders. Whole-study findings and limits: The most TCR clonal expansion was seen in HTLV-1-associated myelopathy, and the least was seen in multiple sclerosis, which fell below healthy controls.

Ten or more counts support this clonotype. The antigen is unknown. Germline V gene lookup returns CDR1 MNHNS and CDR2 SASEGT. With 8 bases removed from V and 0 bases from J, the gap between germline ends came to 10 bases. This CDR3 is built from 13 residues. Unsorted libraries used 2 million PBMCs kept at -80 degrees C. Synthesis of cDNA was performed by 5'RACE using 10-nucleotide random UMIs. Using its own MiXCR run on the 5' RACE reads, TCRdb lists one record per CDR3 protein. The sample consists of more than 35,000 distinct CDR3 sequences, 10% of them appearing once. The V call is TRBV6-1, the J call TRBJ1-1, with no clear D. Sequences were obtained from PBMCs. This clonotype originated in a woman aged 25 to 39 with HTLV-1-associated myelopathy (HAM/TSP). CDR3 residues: CASFVDMNTEAFF. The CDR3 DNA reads TGTGCCAGCTTTGTCGATATGAACACTGAAGCTTTCTTT.